This is a list of T cell receptor beta chains from one sample in a study of patients and donors after allogeneic stem cell transplantation. MiXCR was run by TCRdb on the RT-PCR reads, yielding one entry per CDR3 protein. The sample carries about 160,000 distinct CDR3 sequences, approximately 40% recorded once. Sequencing was done on a sample of blood, either unsorted or a sorted T cell fraction (not recorded which). The receptors come from a human donor who was either an allogeneic HSCT recipient or a stem cell or donor lymphocyte infusion donor (not recorded which). It is not recorded whose cells these are; they may come from a transplant donor. CDR3s include the opening cysteine and the closing phenylalanine or tryptophan. A D gene is named only where the DNA matches it firmly. Clone size appears in some rows only: once, few, many, or a class for an expanded clone.

j_call: TRBJ2-6
v_call: TRBV5-1
clone_size: NA
d_call: NA
cdr3_aa: CASSLRRVSGANVLTF
cdr3_nt: TGCGCCAGCAGCCTCCGGAGGGTTTCTGGGGCCAACGTCCTGACTTTC

j_call: TRBJ1-1
v_call: TRBV4-3
clone_size: few
d_call: NA
cdr3_aa: CASSQEGPAGKAFF
cdr3_nt: TGCGCCAGCAGCCAAGAGGGGCCAGCGGGCAAAGCTTTCTTT

j_call: TRBJ1-3
v_call: TRBV29-1
clone_size: few
d_call: TRBD1
cdr3_aa: CSVNRQGAGNTIYF
cdr3_nt: TGCAGCGTAAATCGACAGGGGGCTGGAAACACCATATATTTT

j_call: TRBJ2-2
v_call: TRBV29-1
clone_size: few
d_call: TRBD2
cdr3_aa: CSAPGGAGELFF
cdr3_nt: TGCAGCGCTCCCGGGGGGGCCGGGGAGCTGTTTTTT

j_call: TRBJ1-1
v_call: TRBV18
clone_size: NA
d_call: NA
cdr3_aa: CASSPLPRAVEAFF
cdr3_nt: TGTGCCAGCTCACCACTTCCCAGGGCCGTTGAAGCTTTCTTT

j_call: TRBJ1-5
v_call: TRBV5-1
clone_size: few
d_call: NA
cdr3_aa: CASSGTPDQPQHF
cdr3_nt: TGCGCCAGCAGCGGGACACCTGATCAGCCCCAGCATTTT

j_call: TRBJ1-5
v_call: TRBV7-9
clone_size: NA
d_call: NA
cdr3_aa: CASSFGKGNQPQHF
cdr3_nt: TGTGCCAGCAGCTTCGGCAAAGGCAATCAGCCCCAGCATTTT

j_call: TRBJ1-6
v_call: TRBV25-1
clone_size: NA
d_call: NA
cdr3_aa: CASSGLGDSPLHF
cdr3_nt: TGTGCCAGCAGCGGGCTCGGCGATTCACCCCTCCACTTT

j_call: TRBJ1-4
v_call: TRBV20-1
clone_size: few
d_call: NA
cdr3_aa: CSAGGGTNEKLFF
cdr3_nt: TGCAGTGCTGGGGGAGGGACTAATGAAAAACTGTTTTTT

j_call: TRBJ1-5
v_call: TRBV7-2
clone_size: few
d_call: NA
cdr3_aa: CASSLGQKNQPQHF
cdr3_nt: TGTGCCAGCAGCCTGGGGCAAAAAAATCAGCCCCAGCATTTT

j_call: TRBJ1-1
v_call: TRBV4-2
clone_size: NA
d_call: TRBD1
cdr3_aa: CASSLKMGEGAGGNTEAFF
cdr3_nt: TGTGCCAGCAGCCTCAAGATGGGGGAGGGGGCAGGCGGGAACACTGAAGCTTTCTTT

j_call: TRBJ1-1
v_call: TRBV30
clone_size: few
d_call: NA
cdr3_aa: CALGRNTEAFF
cdr3_nt: TGTGCCCTAGGACGGAACACTGAAGCTTTCTTT

j_call: TRBJ2-7
v_call: TRBV7-9
clone_size: NA
d_call: NA
cdr3_aa: CASSHISYEQYF
cdr3_nt: TGTGCCAGCAGCCATATCTCCTACGAGCAGTACTTC

j_call: TRBJ1-2
v_call: TRBV28
clone_size: NA
d_call: NA
cdr3_aa: CASSPRTAYGYTF
cdr3_nt: TGTGCCAGCAGCCCTCGGACGGCCTATGGCTACACCTTC

j_call: TRBJ1-4
v_call: TRBV20-1
clone_size: NA
d_call: NA
cdr3_aa: CSAHSIRGRQREKLFF
cdr3_nt: TGCAGTGCCCATTCGATCAGGGGCCGGCAACGAGAAAAACTGTTTTTT

j_call: TRBJ1-2
v_call: TRBV9
clone_size: NA
d_call: NA
cdr3_aa: CASSVARMGSNYGYTF
cdr3_nt: TGTGCCAGCAGCGTAGCCAGGATGGGAAGTAACTATGGCTACACCTTC

j_call: TRBJ2-5
v_call: TRBV27
clone_size: NA
d_call: NA
cdr3_aa: CASSLRRVPKHQETQYF
cdr3_nt: TGTGCCAGCAGTTTACGCAGGGTGCCCAAACATCAAGAGACCCAGTACTTC

j_call: TRBJ1-5
v_call: TRBV11-2
clone_size: NA
d_call: TRBD1
cdr3_aa: CASSRQGLDNQPQHF
cdr3_nt: TGTGCCAGCAGTCGACAGGGACTTGACAATCAGCCCCAGCATTTT

j_call: TRBJ1-1
v_call: TRBV9
clone_size: once
d_call: NA
cdr3_aa: CASSVVSPKRALNTEAFF
cdr3_nt: TGTGCCAGCAGCGTAGTCTCCCCCAAGAGGGCCCTTAACACTGAAGCTTTCTTT

j_call: TRBJ2-5
v_call: TRBV6-6
clone_size: once
d_call: NA
cdr3_aa: CASSWGEQETQYF
cdr3_nt: TGTGCCAGCAGTTGGGGGGAACAAGAGACCCAGTACTTC

j_call: TRBJ1-2
v_call: TRBV30
clone_size: NA
d_call: NA
cdr3_aa: CAWSVLTNYGYTF
cdr3_nt: TGTGCCTGGAGTGTACTAACCAACTATGGCTACACCTTC

j_call: TRBJ1-1
v_call: TRBV12-3/TRBV12-4
clone_size: NA
d_call: NA
cdr3_aa: CASRLQGEAFF
cdr3_nt: TGTGCCAGCAGACTACAGGGTGAAGCTTTCTTT

j_call: TRBJ1-2
v_call: TRBV6-5
clone_size: NA
d_call: NA
cdr3_aa: CASSYAEGEYGYTF
cdr3_nt: TGTGCCAGCAGTTACGCCGAGGGGGAATATGGCTACACCTTC

j_call: TRBJ1-5
v_call: TRBV7-2
clone_size: NA
d_call: NA
cdr3_aa: CASSSGAGGNQPQHF
cdr3_nt: TGTGCCAGCAGCTCCGGGGCAGGGGGCAATCAGCCCCAGCATTTT

j_call: TRBJ1-3
v_call: TRBV6-5
clone_size: few
d_call: NA
cdr3_aa: CASSPIPSGNTIYF
cdr3_nt: TGTGCCAGCAGCCCGATTCCCTCTGGAAACACCATATATTTT

j_call: TRBJ1-2
v_call: TRBV9
clone_size: NA
d_call: NA
cdr3_aa: CASSVDWDTNYGYTF
cdr3_nt: TGTGCCAGCAGCGTAGATTGGGACACAAACTATGGCTACACCTTC

j_call: TRBJ1-1
v_call: TRBV9
clone_size: NA
d_call: NA
cdr3_aa: CASSVDPGPNTEAFF
cdr3_nt: TGTGCCAGCAGCGTAGATCCGGGGCCGAACACTGAAGCTTTCTTT

j_call: TRBJ2-1
v_call: TRBV20-1
clone_size: NA
d_call: TRBD2
cdr3_aa: CSARTGTTTRNEQFF
cdr3_nt: TGCAGTGCTAGGACCGGGACTACCACCCGGAATGAGCAGTTCTTC

j_call: TRBJ2-3
v_call: TRBV3-1
clone_size: NA
d_call: NA
cdr3_aa: CASSQGLALDTQYF
cdr3_nt: TGTGCCAGCAGCCAAGGTCTAGCGTTAGATACGCAGTATTTT

j_call: TRBJ1-5
v_call: TRBV3-1
clone_size: NA
d_call: TRBD1
cdr3_aa: CASGTGGRSNQPQHF
cdr3_nt: TGTGCCAGCGGGACAGGGGGCAGGAGCAATCAGCCCCAGCATTTT

j_call: TRBJ1-1
v_call: TRBV5-1
clone_size: NA
d_call: TRBD1
cdr3_aa: CASSRTGETEAFF
cdr3_nt: TGCGCCAGCAGCCGGACAGGTGAGACTGAAGCTTTCTTT

j_call: TRBJ1-6
v_call: TRBV4-3
clone_size: NA
d_call: NA
cdr3_aa: CASSQEPTGQSPLHF
cdr3_nt: TGCGCCAGCAGCCAAGAGCCTACAGGACAATCACCCCTCCACTTT

j_call: TRBJ1-2
v_call: TRBV3-1
clone_size: NA
d_call: TRBD1
cdr3_aa: CASSQEGTGANLYGYTF
cdr3_nt: TGTGCCAGCAGCCAAGAGGGGACAGGGGCCAACCTCTATGGCTACACCTTC

j_call: TRBJ1-2
v_call: TRBV12-3/TRBV12-4
clone_size: NA
d_call: NA
cdr3_aa: CASSLPLRGSYGYTF
cdr3_nt: TGTGCCAGCAGTTTACCGCTCAGGGGTTCCTATGGCTACACCTTC

j_call: TRBJ2-4
v_call: TRBV14
clone_size: few
d_call: NA
cdr3_aa: CASSRLAFSIQYF
cdr3_nt: TGTGCCAGCAGCCGCCTTGCCTTTTCCATTCAGTACTTC